Included here is one T cell receptor beta chain sequence, with context. Germline V gene lookup returns CDR1 SGHDN and CDR2 FVKESK. V lost 6 bases and J lost 3; bases outside the gene matches: 3. This CDR3 spans 13 amino acids. These data originate in a study of blood T cell repertoires in COVID-19. Libraries were prepared by immunoSEQ multiplex PCR; TCRdb keeps only in-frame clonotypes and omits some of them. The sample lists approximately 38,000 clones, more than 85% occurring once. This chain links TRBV14 with TRBJ2-3; TRBD1 matches 7 bases. The receptor comes from a woman aged 80 or over with acute or convalescent COVID-19. Sequencing was carried out using peripheral blood. CDR3 amino acids: CASRIQGTDTQYF. The CDR3 DNA follows: TGTGCCAGCAGGATACAGGGGACAGATACGCAGTATTTT.